What follows are 26 T cell receptor beta chains derived from one specimen sequenced in a study of tumor and adjacent non-tumor tissue in lung cancer. Three rounds of nested PCR, following a modified ARM-PCR protocol, produced the TCRbeta library. TCRdb reprocessed the multiplex PCR reads with MiXCR, giving one entry per CDR3 protein. The sample contains 47,000 or so distinct CDR3 sequences, 60% to 65% of which appear only once. The template was RNA from unsorted bulk tissue. This non-tumor lung sample came from over 3 cm beyond the tumor edge. The sequencing input was distant non-tumor lung tissue. Receptors originate from a woman aged 70-85 years with non-small cell lung cancer.

About this clonotype itself: Possible read error: a much larger clone is one base away. Without the conserved terminal phenylalanine or tryptophan, this CDR3 likely stems from a read error. This chain joins TRBV7-9 and TRBJ1-1; weak D call: TRBD1 (5 bases). The CDR3 length is 17 residues. V lost 5 bases and J lost 4, with 23 bases in between. The germline gives CDR1 SEHNR, CDR2 FQNEAQ (reference sequence). CDR3 coding DNA: TGTGCCAGCAGCCGCGGGGAAACCGGGGCCTTGGGCACTGAAGCTTTCTTA. Its protein is CASSRGETGALGTEAFL.

With regard to this clonotype: This CDR3 fails to terminate in the conserved phenylalanine or tryptophan, so it likely reflects a read error. The rearrangement uses TRBV29-1 and TRBJ2-7; D is unclear. The CDR3 totals 11 residues. From germline, CDR1 is SQVTM and CDR2 ANQGSEA. Written as DNA, the CDR3 is TGCAGCGTTGAAAGTGAATACGGGCAGTACTTA. Protein: CSVESEYGQYL.

The chain couples TRBV29-1 to TRBJ2-6; 7 nucleotides agree with TRBD1. V lost 7 bases and J lost 15; bases outside the gene matches: 18. Germline V gene lookup returns CDR1 SQVTM and CDR2 ANQGSEA. CDR3 size: 14 residues. In DNA form, the CDR3 reads TGCAGCGCATACAGGGGCTCTGGGGCCAACTCCCTGACTTTC. This codes for CSAYRGSGANSLTF.

There are many counts of this clonotype. V usage is TRBV29-1 and J usage is TRBJ1-1, with D perhaps matching TRBD1 (5 bases). The V gene lost 8 bases and the J gene lost 2 bases, with 12 bases spanning the gap. CDR1 and CDR2 from the germline V gene are SQVTM and ANQGSEA. The CDR3 is made up of 12 amino acids. DNA for the CDR3: TGCAGCATACAGGAGTTAAACACTGAAGCTTTCTTT. Translating gives CSIQELNTEAFF.

As for this clonotype: This may come from a read error, since a much larger clone is one base off. The chain has TRBV28 and TRBJ2-7; possibly TRBD2 for D (6 bases). CDR3 length: 13 amino acids. Germline V lookup: CDR1 MDHEN, CDR2 SYDVKM. The chain's CDR3 is CVSRPAGSYEQYF. The CDR3 DNA reads as TGTGTCAGCAGGCCGGCGGGGTCCTACGAGCAGTACTTC.

Worth noting for this clonotype: Germline and junction disagree at one end, which may indicate a read error. The chain employs TRBV7-6 and TRBJ2-1; D is possibly TRBD1 (6 bases). Looked up from germline, CDR1 is SGHVS and CDR2 is FNYEAQ. The CDR3 extends over 14 amino acids. The CDR3 sequence: CASSFPLQGNKQFF. The CDR3 region has the DNA TGTGCCAGCAGCTTCCCACTACAGGGCAATAAGCAGTTCTTC.

This clonotype was counted many times. This chain uses TRBV6-1 with TRBJ1-5; D remains ambiguous. The CDR3 covers 15 residues. Germline CDR1 MNHNS, CDR2 SASEGT. V lost 2 bases and J 7 bases, leaving 15 bases between the germline ends. The CDR3 spells CASSEFVGEGQPQHF. As DNA, the CDR3 is TGTGCCAGCAGTGAATTTGTTGGGGAGGGACAGCCCCAGCATTTT.

In regard to this clonotype: Given a much more abundant clone one base away, this may be a read error. The chain is built from TRBV5-4 and TRBJ2-2; no reliable D call. The CDR3 loop spans 15 amino acids. The ends were cut back, 4 bases at V and 3 bases at J, with 13 bases in the middle. Germline lookup yields CDR1 SGHNT and CDR2 YYREEE (reference sequence). The CDR3 sequence: CASSLRRKDTGELFF. The DNA for the CDR3 is TGTGCCAGCAGCCTAAGACGGAAGGACACCGGGGAGCTGTTTTTT.

Worth noting for this clonotype: The junction and the germline gene differ at one end; a read error may be behind it. The chain carries TRBV5-4 and TRBJ2-5; TRBD2 might be the D (7 bases). Germline values: CDR1 SGHNT, CDR2 YYREEE (reference sequence). The length of the CDR3 is 16 residues. CDR3 region: CVSSLLGGGDQETQYF. Here the CDR3 DNA reads TGTGTCAGCAGCCTACTAGGGGGAGGGGACCAAGAGACCCAGTACTTC.

Concerning this clonotype itself: A read error is likely, as this CDR3 ends without the conserved phenylalanine or tryptophan. This rearrangement joins TRBV11-3 to TRBJ2-2; the D is unclear. The CDR3 sequence is 15 residues long. Germline V gene data show CDR1 as SGHNT and CDR2 as YENEEA. Trimming cost V 3 bases and J 2 bases, with 10 bases left between them. CDR3 in DNA: TGTGCCAGCAGCTTGCAACTGGGAAACACCGGGGAGCTGTTTCTT. Its protein product is CASSLQLGNTGELFL.

As concerns this clonotype: The junction departs from the called germline gene at one end, perhaps through a read error. V usage is TRBV10-1 and J usage is TRBJ2-3; D remains unclear. Germline V gene sequence: CDR1 WNHNN, CDR2 SYGVQD (reference sequence). The CDR3 extends over 15 amino acids. The CDR3 nucleotides read TGCGCCAGCAGTGAGATGGTGGGAAGCACAGATACGCACTATTTT. The encoded protein is CASSEMVGSTDTHYF.

Notes on this clonotype: Relative to the germline gene, one junction end is altered; a read error may explain this. The rearrangement links TRBV29-1 to TRBJ2-1; tentatively, D is TRBD2 (5 bases). The CDR3 length is 14 residues. CDR1 is SQVTM and CDR2 is ANQGSEA in the germline V gene. CDR3 DNA: TGCGGCGTTAATCTCGGACGGGGAAGAAATGAGCAGTTCTTC. It yields the protein CGVNLGRGRNEQFF.

The CDR3 sequence: CASDESLMGQNTGELFF. CDR3 in DNA: TGCGCCAGCGACGAGTCGCTAATGGGACAGAACACCGGGGAGCTGTTTTTT. The chain combines TRBV10-1 with TRBJ2-2, with a weak D call TRBD1 (6 bases). Germline CDR1 is WNHNN and CDR2 is SYGVQD (reference sequence). Trimming pared 8 bases from V and 1 base from J, leaving 20 bases between. There are 17 residues in the CDR3.

Remarks on this clonotype: Its ends do not fully match the called genes, so a read error is possible. The rearrangement links TRBV7-8 to TRBJ2-1; TRBD2 might be the D (5 bases). The CDR3 length is 17 residues. The V gene's germline CDR1 is SGHVS and CDR2 FQNEAQ. In nucleotides, the CDR3 is TGTGTCAGCAGATCAACTCCGGGATCCTTGGGCTACAATGAGCAGTTCTTC. This gives the protein CVSRSTPGSLGYNEQFF.

This clonotype occurred a few times. The chain recombines TRBV2 with TRBJ1-4, with a possible D match to TRBD1 (5 bases). This CDR3 has 15 residues. Trimming cost V 4 bases and J 7 bases, with 16 bases left between them. Germline lookup yields CDR1 SNHLY and CDR2 FYNNEI. The CDR3 protein is CASSAWNRLVEKLFF. CDR3 bases: TGTGCCAGCAGTGCTTGGAACAGGCTTGTTGAAAAACTGTTTTTT.

As for this clonotype: This CDR3 is missing its conserved last phenylalanine or tryptophan, likely due to a read error. The chain uses TRBV11-3 and TRBJ2-5, with TRBD2 matching over 8 bases. V lost 7 bases to trimming and J lost 1 base; unmatched junction nucleotides: 5. This CDR3 is 14 amino acids long. Germline V gives CDR1 SGHNT, CDR2 YENEEA. The CDR3 DNA is TGTGCCAGCAAGTCCGGGACTAGCCAAGAGACCCAGTACCTC. This gives the protein CASKSGTSQETQYL.

This clonotype was recorded many times. The chain uses TRBV5-5 and TRBJ1-5; a possible D gene is TRBD1 (5 bases). V was clipped by 4 bases and J by 6 bases, with 14 bases between them. This CDR3 is built from 14 residues. Germline-derived CDR1 and CDR2 are SGHKS and YYEKEE (reference sequence). The CDR3 loop reads CASSPYLGGQPQHF. In DNA, the CDR3 is TGTGCCAGCAGCCCATACCTGGGGGGTCAGCCCCAGCATTTT. Drawing the rest from reference TRBV5-5 and TRBJ1-5, the complete variable domain is DAGVTQSPTHLIKTRGQQVTLRCSPISGHKSVSWYQQVLGQGPQFIFQYYEKEERGRGNFPDRFSARQFPNYSSELNVNALLLGDSALYLCASSPYLGGQPQHFGDGTRLSIL.

The chain combines TRBV6-1 with TRBJ1-6; D unresolved. The CDR3 covers 17 residues. Germline V gene lookup returns CDR1 MNHNS and CDR2 SASEGT. The V and J ends lost 5 bases and 7 bases respectively, with 21 bases between them. In nucleotides, the CDR3 is TGTGCCAGCAGTCAATACTCTCGGGAGGCTGAAAATTCACCCCTCCACTTT. Translated, it gives CASSQYSREAENSPLHF.

The rearrangement links TRBV29-1 to TRBJ2-7, with D possibly matching TRBD2 (5 bases). Germline V gene lookup returns CDR1 SQVTM and CDR2 ANQGSEA. Deletions cut 6 bases from V and 2 bases from J, with 20 bases between. The CDR3 sequence is 15 residues long. For the CDR3, the DNA is TGCAGCGTCCGCGGGCTGGCGGCGCTCACCTACGAGCAGTACTTC. Protein sequence: CSVRGLAALTYEQYF.

This chain connects TRBV29-1 to TRBJ2-3; D possibly corresponds to TRBD1 (6 bases). V lost 7 bases and J lost 5, with 19 bases in between. The CDR3 covers 14 residues. The germline CDR1 and CDR2 sequences are SQVTM and ANQGSEA. CDR3 nucleotides: TGCAGCGCTGTCGTGTCCAGGGGAGTAGATACGCAGTATTTT. It translates to CSAVVSRGVDTQYF.

This clonotype was found many times. The chain couples TRBV11-2 to TRBJ2-3; possibly TRBD1 or TRBD2 for D (5 bases each). CDR3 size: 15 residues. CDR1 and CDR2 (germline): SGHAT, FQNNGV. Trimming removed 1 base at V and 1 base at J, with 9 bases between. The CDR3: CASSLGGVGTDTQYF. CDR3 DNA sequence: TGTGCCAGCAGCTTAGGAGGGGTAGGCACAGATACGCAGTATTTT. Filled out from reference TRBV11-2 and TRBJ2-3, the complete variable domain reads EAGVAQSPRYKIIEKRQSVAFWCNPISGHATLYWYQQILGQGPKLLIQFQNNGVVDDSQLPKDRFSAERLKGVDSTLKIQPAKLEDSAVYLCASSLGGVGTDTQYFGPGTRLTVL.

This clonotype was picked up a small number of times. As the CDR3 is not closed by the conserved phenylalanine or tryptophan, this likely results from a read error. The chain couples TRBV11-3 to TRBJ2-2; D remains ambiguous. CDR3 size: 14 residues. V lost 3 bases, J lost 2 bases, and 7 bases lay in between. Germline V gene data show CDR1 as SGHNT and CDR2 as YENEEA. The CDR3 DNA reads as TGTGCCAGCAGCTTCGATAGTAACACCGGGGAGCTGTTTCTT. Amino acids: CASSFDSNTGELFL.

This clonotype has just a few counts. The chain couples TRBV29-1 to TRBJ1-1; no definite D call. Germline V gives CDR1 SQVTM, CDR2 ANQGSEA. The CDR3 contains 14 residues. V lost 1 base and J 1 base, leaving 10 bases between the germline ends. CDR3 bases: TGCAGCGTTGAAGCGGTATTCAGGAACACTGAAGCTTTCTTT. This encodes CSVEAVFRNTEAFF.

Many counts were recorded for this clonotype. V and J are TRBV6-2 or TRBV6-3 and TRBJ2-5, with TRBD1 matching 9 bases. Germline trimming cut 6 bases from V and 4 bases from J; bases unmatched to any gene: 9. CDR1 and CDR2 from the germline V gene are MNHEY and SVGEGT. The CDR3 has 15 residues. CDR3 loop: CASRPRDRVLETQYF. As DNA, the CDR3 is TGTGCCAGCAGGCCCCGGGACAGGGTCTTAGAGACCCAGTACTTC.

Points on this clonotype: No conserved phenylalanine or tryptophan ends this CDR3, so it is likely a read error. V gene TRBV29-1 combines with J gene TRBJ2-7, with 10 bases fitting TRBD2. Germline V gene sequence: CDR1 SQVTM, CDR2 ANQGSEA. This CDR3 contains 16 residues. The CDR3 loop reads CSVEGVAGGDSYKQYY. In DNA form, the CDR3 reads TGCAGCGTTGAAGGAGTAGCGGGAGGCGATTCCTACAAGCAGTACTAC.

This chain links TRBV20-1 with TRBJ2-7, with D possibly being TRBD2 (5 bases). Trimming cost V 4 bases and J 9 bases, with 19 bases left between them. CDR1 DFQATT and CDR2 SNEGSKA come from the germline V gene (reference sequence). The CDR3 is made up of 13 amino acids. CDR3 DNA: TGCAGTGCTAATCGGGGAAGCGGTTTCGTGCAGTACTTC. It codes for CSANRGSGFVQYF.